Given below is one T cell receptor (beta chain) in context. What it recognizes is unknown. The CDR3 is 14 amino acids. Germline CDR1 reads LNHDA; CDR2 reads SQIVND (reference sequence). The data are from a study of CD8+CD57+ T cells in acquired aplastic anemia. The study's findings and limits: Levels of CD8+ Simpson's diversity were not significantly distinct in patients versus controls. Around 29 CD8+ CDR3 sequences were shared between patients and controls.

TCR beta VDJ and CDR3 were profiled, and genomic DNA was the template. Each CDR3 protein is one row after TCRdb ran MiXCR on the reads. The data contain around 150,000 distinct CDR3 sequences, approximately 44% of them singletons. The chain carries TRBV19 and TRBJ2-5, with 10 nucleotides matching TRBD1. The assigned J gene may be wrong: the sequence end matches TRBJ2-7 better. The material sequenced was sorted CD4+, CD8+, or CD8+CD57+ T cells (not recorded which) from PBMCs. This receptor was taken from a human donor in good health. Written as DNA, the CDR3 is TGTGCCAGTAGCTTGACAGGGGGCGCCTACGAGCAGTACTTC. The encoded protein is CASSLTGGAYEQYF.